The 18 T cell receptor beta chains below were found in one sample sequenced in a study of cytomegalovirus exposure and HLA in healthy donors. Profiled with immunoSEQ multiplex PCR; TCRdb holds only in-frame clones, not every one. The sample lists fewer than 130,000 clones; roughly nine tenths were seen once. Sequencing was carried out using PBMCs. These receptors all stem from a woman aged 18-29 years in good health and CMV-seronegative.

J is TRBJ1-5 and V is TRBV5-6; TRBD1 agrees at 7 bases. Germline lookup yields CDR1 SGHDT and CDR2 YYEEEE. The CDR3 consists of 15 residues. The junction had 6 bases not matched to a gene; V was cut back by 2 bases and J by 4 bases. CDR3 in amino acids: CASSLDRVGNQPQHF. The CDR3 region has the DNA TGTGCCAGCAGCTTAGACAGGGTTGGGAATCAGCCCCAGCATTTT. Complete variable domain (other parts from reference TRBV5-6 and TRBJ1-5): DAGVTQSPTHLIKTRGQQVTLRCSPKSGHDTVSWYQQALGQGPQFIFQYYEEEERQRGNFPDRFSGHQFPNYSSELNVNALLLGDSALYLCASSLDRVGNQPQHFGDGTRLSIL.

V usage is TRBV6-1 and J usage is TRBJ2-3; TRBD1 is a possible D gene (5 bases). The germline V gene encodes CDR1 MNHNS and CDR2 SASEGT. Trimming shortened V by 6 bases and J by 0 bases, and 13 bases separated the two germline ends. The CDR3 is 15 residues long. CDR3 nucleotide sequence: TGTGCCAGCAGACCCCGCGGACAAAGCACAGATACGCAGTATTTT. Amino acid sequence: CASRPRGQSTDTQYF.

This chain uses TRBV5-1 with TRBJ1-2; D is possibly TRBD1 (6 bases). Trimming pared 4 bases from V and 8 bases from J, leaving 15 bases between. Germline values: CDR1 SGHRS, CDR2 YFSETQ. The CDR3 has 13 residues. CDR3 sequence reads: CASSVNTGGGYTF. DNA for the CDR3: TGCGCCAGCAGCGTAAATACTGGGGGCGGCTACACCTTC.

The genes are TRBV5-6 and TRBJ1-4; D is unclear. Trimming took off 1 base at V and 4 bases at J, with 8 bases between the two ends. The CDR3 runs 14 residues. The germline CDR1 and CDR2 sequences are SGHDT and YYEEEE. The CDR3 nucleotides are TGTGCCAGCAGCTTGTATCAGTATAATGAAAAACTGTTTTTT. Protein sequence: CASSLYQYNEKLFF.

This clone was detected once. The chain is built from TRBV27 and TRBJ2-4, with a weak D call TRBD1 (8 bases). CDR3 length: 14 amino acids. Germline assignment: CDR1 MNHEY and CDR2 SMNVEV (reference sequence). The V end was cut by 4 bases, the J end by 9 bases, with 16 bases between. The CDR3 bases are TGTGCCAGCAGTTCACCCACAGGGGGGGGCATTCAGTACTTC. Its translation: CASSSPTGGGIQYF.

The chain recombines TRBV29-1 with TRBJ1-2; 10 nucleotides line up with TRBD1. The CDR3 is made up of 13 amino acids. Trimming cost V 7 bases and J 7 bases; bases outside gene matches: 9. Germline CDR1 reads SQVTM; CDR2 reads ANQGSEA. The DNA of the CDR3 is TGCAGCGCCCTCGGACAGGGGGGGGCTGGCTACACCTTC. Translation gives CSALGQGGAGYTF.

The chain carries TRBV4-1 and TRBJ2-1, with D perhaps TRBD1 (6 bases). The CDR3 has 16 amino acids. Trimming took off 2 bases at V and 4 bases at J, with 15 bases between the two ends. CDR1 MGHRA and CDR2 YSYEKL come from the germline V gene. The CDR3 reads CASSQRVTGVYNEQFF. CDR3 DNA sequence: TGCGCCAGCAGCCAAAGGGTGACAGGAGTTTACAATGAGCAGTTCTTC.

This clone was recorded once. Other DNA sequences in this specimen translate into the identical CDR3. The CDR3 region has the DNA TGTGCCAGCATCCTATTGACGGGGATGAATTCACCCCTCCACTTT. It codes for CASILLTGMNSPLHF. This sequence joins TRBV7-2 and TRBJ1-6; D ambiguous. Trimming took off 7 bases at V and 7 bases at J, with 17 bases between the two ends. From germline, CDR1 is SGHTA and CDR2 FQGNSA. CDR3 length: 15 amino acids. Supplemented by reference TRBV7-2 and TRBJ1-6, the full variable domain reads GAGVSQSPSNKVTEKGKDVELRCDPISGHTALYWYRQSLGQGLEFLIYFQGNSAPDKSGLPSDRFSAERTGGSVSTLTIQRTQQEDSAVYLCASILLTGMNSPLHFGNGTRLTVT.

V and J are TRBV30 and TRBJ2-7; 7 bases match TRBD2. V gave up 3 bases and J gave up 4 bases; unmatched junction bases: 15. CDR3 length: 16 amino acids. CDR1 is GTSNPN, CDR2 SVGIG, per germline (reference sequence). CDR3 bases: TGTGCCTGGAGAGTAACAGCCGGGACTATAACATACGAGCAGTACTTC. This gives the protein CAWRVTAGTITYEQYF.

The rearrangement uses TRBV7-3 and TRBJ2-1, with a weak D call TRBD2 (5 bases). Trimming cost V 0 bases and J 4 bases, with 13 bases left between them. Germline CDR1 SGHTA, CDR2 FQGTGA. The CDR3 has 16 amino acids. CDR3 loop: CASSLTVAGGYNEQFF. CDR3 nucleotides: TGTGCCAGCAGCTTAACTGTGGCTGGAGGATACAATGAGCAGTTCTTC.

The chain carries TRBV7-8 and TRBJ1-5; D is undetermined. Per the germline V gene, CDR1 is SGHVS and CDR2 is FQNEAQ. The CDR3 is 17 residues long. V was clipped by 7 bases and J by 3 bases, with 22 bases between them. The CDR3 DNA reads as TGTGCCAGCACCTCCACTAGAGGTTTGGCGGACAATCAGCCCCAGCATTTT. Translation gives CASTSTRGLADNQPQHF.

The J gene is TRBJ1-2, the V gene TRBV28; possible D gene TRBD1, 6 bases. The germline gives CDR1 MDHEN, CDR2 SYDVKM. V was clipped by 5 bases and J by 2 bases, with 15 bases between them. The CDR3 runs to 15 residues. CDR3 sequence: CASSLQTGTNYGYTF. CDR3 coding DNA: TGTGCCAGCAGTCTACAAACCGGGACAAACTATGGCTACACCTTC.

This clone has more than one count but fewer than ten. V gene TRBV6-5 combines with J gene TRBJ1-5, with a possible D match to TRBD1 (6 bases). Germline V gene sequence: CDR1 MNHEY, CDR2 SVGAGI. With 4 bases removed from V and 2 bases from J, the gap between germline ends came to 9 bases. The CDR3 is made up of 14 amino acids. The CDR3: CASSSNRGNQPQHF. The CDR3 DNA sequence: TGTGCCAGCAGTTCAAACAGGGGCAATCAGCCCCAGCATTTT.

This clone has just a few counts. V gene TRBV30 combines with J gene TRBJ1-1; 9 bases line up with TRBD1. Germline V gene lookup returns CDR1 GTSNPN and CDR2 SVGIG (reference sequence). This CDR3 contains 12 residues. V gave up 5 bases and J gave up 4 bases; unmatched junction bases: 2. The CDR3 protein is CAWDRGTTEAFF. CDR3 bases: TGTGCCTGGGACAGGGGGACCACTGAAGCTTTCTTT.

V and J are TRBV7-9 and TRBJ2-1; tentative D call: TRBD1 (6 bases). The germline gives CDR1 SEHNR, CDR2 FQNEAQ (reference sequence). CDR3 length equals 14 residues. V was pared by 5 bases and J by 6 bases, with 14 bases between. The CDR3 sequence is CASSVTSGANEQFF. CDR3 DNA sequence: TGTGCCAGCAGCGTCACATCAGGGGCCAATGAGCAGTTCTTC.

This clone was detected once. The genes are TRBV10-3 and TRBJ2-7, with D possibly TRBD1 on 6 matching bases. The CDR3 loop spans 13 amino acids. The V gene lost 3 bases and the J gene lost 7 bases, with 13 bases spanning the gap. Germline V lookup: CDR1 ENHRY, CDR2 SYGVKD. The CDR3 is CAISEFRDTEQYF. Here the CDR3 DNA reads TGTGCCATCAGTGAATTCCGGGACACTGAGCAGTACTTC.

The rearrangement uses TRBV10-3 and TRBJ2-7, with 9 bases fitting TRBD1. From germline, CDR1 is ENHRY and CDR2 SYGVKD. Trimming removed 4 bases from V and 5 bases from J; junction bases left unmatched: 12. This CDR3 is built from 16 residues. CDR3 amino acids: CAISGSPDRGINEQYF. CDR3 DNA sequence: TGTGCCATCAGTGGGTCTCCGGACAGGGGAATCAACGAGCAGTACTTC.

This clone has more than one count but fewer than ten. The J gene is TRBJ2-6, the V gene TRBV4-2, with 7 bases that match TRBD1. This CDR3 is built from 15 residues. With V trimmed by 5 bases and J by 1 base, 2 bases remained unmatched. Germline CDR1 reads LGHNA; CDR2 reads YNFKEQ. For the CDR3, the DNA is TGTGCCAGCAGCTTACAGGGGTCTGGGGCCAACGTCCTGACTTTC. Translating it yields CASSLQGSGANVLTF.